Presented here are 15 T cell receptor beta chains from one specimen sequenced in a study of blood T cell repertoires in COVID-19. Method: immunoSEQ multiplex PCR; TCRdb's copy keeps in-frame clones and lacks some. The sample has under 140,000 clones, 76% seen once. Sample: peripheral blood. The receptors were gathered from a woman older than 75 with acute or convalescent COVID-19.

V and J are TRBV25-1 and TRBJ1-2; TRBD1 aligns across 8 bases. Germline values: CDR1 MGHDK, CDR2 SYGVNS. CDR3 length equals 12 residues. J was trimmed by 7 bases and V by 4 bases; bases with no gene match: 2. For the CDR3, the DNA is TGTGCCAGCAGTGCAGGGGGCGGTGGCTACACCTTC. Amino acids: CASSAGGGGYTF.

The CDR3 is CASSQGGDTEAFF. CDR3 DNA sequence: TGTGCCAGTAGCCAGGGAGGGGACACTGAAGCTTTCTTT. This sequence joins TRBV19 and TRBJ1-1; D perhaps matches TRBD1 (5 bases). With 6 bases removed from V and 3 bases from J, the gap between germline ends came to 11 bases. CDR3 length equals 13 residues. In germline, CDR1 is LNHDA, CDR2 SQIVND (reference sequence). Full variable domain (outside the CDR3, taken from reference TRBV19 and TRBJ1-1): DGGITQSPKYLFRKEGQNVTLSCEQNLNHDAMYWYRQDPGQGLRLIYYSQIVNDFQKGDIAEGYSVSREKKESFPLTVTSAQKNPTAFYLCASSQGGDTEAFFGQGTRLTVV.

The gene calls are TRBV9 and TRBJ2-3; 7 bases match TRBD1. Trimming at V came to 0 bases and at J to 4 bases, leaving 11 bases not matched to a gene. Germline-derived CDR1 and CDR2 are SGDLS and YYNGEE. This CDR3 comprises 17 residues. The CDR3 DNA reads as TGTGCCAGCAGCGTAGCTCCGTTCCGACAGGGCCCAGATACGCAGTATTTT. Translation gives CASSVAPFRQGPDTQYF.

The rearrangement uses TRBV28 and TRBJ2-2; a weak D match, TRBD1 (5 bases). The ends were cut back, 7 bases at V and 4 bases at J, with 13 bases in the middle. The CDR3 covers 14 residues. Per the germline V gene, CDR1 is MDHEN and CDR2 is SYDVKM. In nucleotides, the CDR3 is TGTGCCAGCAATGGGGCCCCGGGCACCGGGGAGCTGTTTTTT. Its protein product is CASNGAPGTGELFF.

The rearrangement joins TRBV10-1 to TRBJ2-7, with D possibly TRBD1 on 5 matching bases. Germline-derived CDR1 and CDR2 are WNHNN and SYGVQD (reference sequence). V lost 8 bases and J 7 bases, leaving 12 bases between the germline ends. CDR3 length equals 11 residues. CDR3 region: CASSQNREQYF. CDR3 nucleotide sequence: TGCGCCAGCTCCCAAAACAGGGAGCAGTACTTC.

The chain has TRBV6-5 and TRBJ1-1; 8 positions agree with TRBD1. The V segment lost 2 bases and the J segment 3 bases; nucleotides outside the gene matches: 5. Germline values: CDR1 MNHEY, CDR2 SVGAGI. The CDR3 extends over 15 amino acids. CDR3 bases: TGTGCCAGCAGTTACGAGACAGGGGTTGACACTGAAGCTTTCTTT. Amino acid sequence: CASSYETGVDTEAFF.

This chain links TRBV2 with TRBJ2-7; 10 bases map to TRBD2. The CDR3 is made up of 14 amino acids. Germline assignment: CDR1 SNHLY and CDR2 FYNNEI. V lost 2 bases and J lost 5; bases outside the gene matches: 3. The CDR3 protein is CASSEWLAGDEQYF. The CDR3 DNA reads TGTGCCAGCAGTGAATGGCTAGCGGGGGACGAGCAGTACTTC.

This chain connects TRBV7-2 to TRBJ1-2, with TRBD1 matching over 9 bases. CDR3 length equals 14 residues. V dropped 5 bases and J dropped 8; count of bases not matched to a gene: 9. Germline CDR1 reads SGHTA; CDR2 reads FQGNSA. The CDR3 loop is CASSRDRASPGYTF. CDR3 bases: TGTGCCAGCAGCCGGGACAGGGCATCACCAGGCTACACCTTC. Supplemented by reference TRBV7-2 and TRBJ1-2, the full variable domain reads GAGVSQSPSNKVTEKGKDVELRCDPISGHTALYWYRQSLGQGLEFLIYFQGNSAPDKSGLPSDRFSAERTGGSVSTLTIQRTQQEDSAVYLCASSRDRASPGYTFGSGTRLTVV.

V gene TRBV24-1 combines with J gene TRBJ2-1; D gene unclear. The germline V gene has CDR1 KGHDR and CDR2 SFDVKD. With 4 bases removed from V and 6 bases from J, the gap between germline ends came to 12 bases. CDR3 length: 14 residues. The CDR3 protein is CATSDPVQANEQFF. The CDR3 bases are TGTGCCACCAGTGACCCTGTCCAGGCCAATGAGCAGTTCTTC.

The CDR3 DNA is TGCACCAGCAGCCAGAGGACAGGGGAGAACACCGGGGAGCTGTTTTTT. Its translation is CTSSQRTGENTGELFF. This chain links TRBV1 with TRBJ2-2; the table's D call of TRBD1 was not tested on the DNA. TRBV1 is an annotated pseudogene. The CDR3 runs to 16 residues.

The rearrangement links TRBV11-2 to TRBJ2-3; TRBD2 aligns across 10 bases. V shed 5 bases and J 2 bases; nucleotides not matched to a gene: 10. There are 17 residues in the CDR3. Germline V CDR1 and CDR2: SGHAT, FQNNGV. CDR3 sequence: CASSPPISGRATDTQYF. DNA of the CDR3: TGTGCCAGCAGCCCACCGATAAGCGGGAGGGCCACAGATACGCAGTATTTT.

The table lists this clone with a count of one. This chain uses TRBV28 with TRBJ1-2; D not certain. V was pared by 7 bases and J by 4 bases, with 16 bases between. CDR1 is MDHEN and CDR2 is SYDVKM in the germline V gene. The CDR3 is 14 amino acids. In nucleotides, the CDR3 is TGTGCCAGCATAGGTAACGGGGAGGGCTATGGCTACACCTTC. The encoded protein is CASIGNGEGYGYTF.

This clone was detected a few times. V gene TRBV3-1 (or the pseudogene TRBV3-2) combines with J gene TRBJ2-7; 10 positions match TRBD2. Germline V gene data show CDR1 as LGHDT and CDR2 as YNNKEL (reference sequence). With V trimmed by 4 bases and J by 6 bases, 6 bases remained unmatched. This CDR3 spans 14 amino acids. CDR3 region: CASSLGTSVGEQYF. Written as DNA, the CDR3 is TGTGCCAGCAGCCTCGGGACTAGCGTAGGCGAGCAGTACTTC.

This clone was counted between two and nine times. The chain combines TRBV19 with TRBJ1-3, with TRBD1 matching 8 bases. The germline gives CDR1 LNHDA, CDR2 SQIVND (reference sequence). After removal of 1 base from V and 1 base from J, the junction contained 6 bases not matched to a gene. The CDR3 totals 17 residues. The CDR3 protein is CASSIAQTGASGNTIYF. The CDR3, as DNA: TGTGCCAGTAGTATAGCCCAGACAGGGGCATCTGGAAACACCATATATTTT.

This chain's CDR3 is CASSITGGEGAFF. The CDR3 bases are TGTGCCAGCAGCATCACAGGGGGCGAGGGAGCTTTCTTT. The chain has TRBV2 and TRBJ1-1; 9 nucleotides align to TRBD1. This CDR3 has 13 amino acids. The ends lost 6 bases at V and 10 bases at J; junction bases unmatched: 9. The germline V gene encodes CDR1 SNHLY and CDR2 FYNNEI.